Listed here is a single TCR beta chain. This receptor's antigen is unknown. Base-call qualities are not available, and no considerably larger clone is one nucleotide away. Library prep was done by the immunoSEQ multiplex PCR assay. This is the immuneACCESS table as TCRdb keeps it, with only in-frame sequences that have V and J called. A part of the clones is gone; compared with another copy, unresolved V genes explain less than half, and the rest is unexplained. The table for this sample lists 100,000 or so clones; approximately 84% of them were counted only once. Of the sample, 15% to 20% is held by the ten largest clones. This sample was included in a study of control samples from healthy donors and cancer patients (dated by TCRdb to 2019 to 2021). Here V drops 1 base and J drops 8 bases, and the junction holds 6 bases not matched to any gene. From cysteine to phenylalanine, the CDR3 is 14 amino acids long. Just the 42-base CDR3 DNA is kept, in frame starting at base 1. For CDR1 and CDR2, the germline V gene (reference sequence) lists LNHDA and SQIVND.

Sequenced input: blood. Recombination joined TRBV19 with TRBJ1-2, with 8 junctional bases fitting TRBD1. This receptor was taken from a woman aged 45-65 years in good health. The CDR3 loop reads CASSIVAGGAGYTF. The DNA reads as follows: TGTGCCAGTAGTATAGTGGCAGGGGGCGCAGGCTACACCTTC. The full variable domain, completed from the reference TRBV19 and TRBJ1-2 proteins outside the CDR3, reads DGGITQSPKYLFRKEGQNVTLSCEQNLNHDAMYWYRQDPGQGLRLIYYSQIVNDFQKGDIAEGYSVSREKKESFPLTVTSAQKNPTAFYLCASSIVAGGAGYTFGSGTRLTVV.